The next 19 T cell receptor beta chains were all read from a single sample in a study of regulatory T cells in long-lasting Graves disease. Investigators prepared the TCR beta libraries by applying iRepertoire HTBI primers and Arm-PCR of CDR3 regions. MiXCR, applied by TCRdb to the multiplex PCR reads, yields one record per CDR3 protein. The data show 530,000 or so distinct CDR3 sequences, roughly a sixth seen once. Documented time point: newly diagnosed GD, antithyroid drugs for less than 3 months. Researchers made the TCR library from RNA that was extracted from PBMCs. These sequences were also reported in another study, on T cells in Graves' hyperthyroidism and ophthalmopathy.

This specimen was peripheral blood mononuclear cells (PBMCs), taken at new diagnosis, from a patient treated with antithyroid drugs. The receptors derive from a man aged 18 to 30 with Graves disease.

Only a few counts were recorded for this clonotype. The chain uses TRBV3-1 and TRBJ1-4; TRBD1 agrees at 7 bases. Germline lookup yields CDR1 LGHDT and CDR2 YNNKEL (reference sequence). The CDR3 has 16 residues. J gave up 4 bases and V 2 bases, and 7 bases lay outside the gene matches. This CDR3 is CASSQRGQGSNEKLFF. For the CDR3, the DNA is TGTGCCAGCAGCCAAAGGGGGCAGGGAAGTAATGAAAAACTGTTTTTT.

The rearrangement links TRBV30 to TRBJ1-3; no firm D call. Trimming stripped 3 bases from V and 0 bases from J, with 18 bases between. This CDR3 region has 17 residues. The germline CDR1 and CDR2 sequences are GTSNPN and SVGIG (reference sequence). The CDR3 DNA sequence: TGTGCCTGGAGACTGGCCCGGGGAATTATCTCTGGAAACACCATATATTTT. Protein sequence: CAWRLARGIISGNTIYF.

The chain employs TRBV4-1 and TRBJ2-1; 11 bases match TRBD2. Per germline, CDR1 MGHRA and CDR2 YSYEKL. The V segment lost 4 bases and the J segment 6 bases; nucleotides outside the gene matches: 5. The CDR3 has 15 residues. CDR3 residues: CASSLGLAVGNEQFF. The CDR3 DNA follows: TGCGCCAGCAGCCTGGGACTAGCGGTGGGCAATGAGCAGTTCTTC.

This clonotype was detected many times. The chain combines TRBV5-4 with TRBJ2-3; 13 positions agree with TRBD2. J was trimmed by 3 bases and V by 5 bases; bases with no gene match: 3. CDR1 is SGHNT, CDR2 YYREEE, per germline (reference sequence). The CDR3 is made up of 15 amino acids. The CDR3 DNA sequence: TGTGCCAGCAGTTTACTAGCGGGAGGGACAGATACGCAGTATTTT. It encodes CASSLLAGGTDTQYF.

Many counts were recorded for this clonotype. V gene TRBV30 combines with J gene TRBJ1-1; 8 nucleotides agree with TRBD1. The J segment lost 3 bases and the V segment lost 4 bases, leaving 7 bases of the junction unmatched. Germline values: CDR1 GTSNPN, CDR2 SVGIG (reference sequence). The CDR3 runs to 14 residues. CDR3 protein: CAWTNGQGYTEAFF. Here the CDR3 DNA reads TGTGCCTGGACGAATGGACAGGGTTACACTGAAGCTTTCTTT.

The genes are TRBV20-1 and TRBJ2-1, with D possibly being TRBD1 (5 bases). This CDR3 has 15 amino acids. Trimming left V 2 bases short and J 0 bases short, with 11 bases between. CDR1 is DFQATT, CDR2 SNEGSKA, per germline (reference sequence). The CDR3 nucleotides read TGCAGTGCTAGACCAGGGAAGAGCTCCTACAATGAGCAGTTCTTC. This gives the protein CSARPGKSSYNEQFF.

With regard to this clonotype: A read error may account for a junction end that differs from germline. The rearrangement links TRBV27 to TRBJ1-5; 8 nucleotides line up with TRBD1. This CDR3 has 16 residues. CDR1 and CDR2 (germline): MNHEY, SMNVEV (reference sequence). CDR3 DNA sequence: TGTGCCGGCAGTATCACAGGGGGATATAGCAATCAGCCCCAGCATTTT. This codes for CAGSITGGYSNQPQHF.

This clonotype was recorded a few times. This chain joins TRBV25-1 and TRBJ2-4, with 13 bases aligning to TRBD2. Per the germline V gene, CDR1 is MGHDK and CDR2 is SYGVNS. Trimming removed 2 bases from V and 9 bases from J; junction bases left unmatched: 13. The CDR3 length is 18 residues. The CDR3 loop reads CASSELTGTSGTLTIQYF. DNA for the CDR3: TGTGCCAGCAGTGAACTGACCGGGACTAGCGGGACCCTAACCATTCAGTACTTC.

The V call is TRBV19, the J call TRBJ1-5; possible D gene TRBD1, 5 bases. Germline V CDR1 and CDR2: LNHDA, SQIVND (reference sequence). Trimming pared 3 bases from V and 3 bases from J, leaving 12 bases between. The CDR3 length is 15 residues. The CDR3 nucleotides read TGTGCCAGTAGTATCCTGGGGGACTCCAATCAGCCCCAGCATTTT. It translates to CASSILGDSNQPQHF.

This clonotype turned up a few times. J is TRBJ2-2 and V is TRBV12-3 or TRBV12-4, with TRBD2 matching 8 bases. With 3 bases clipped from V and 7 bases from J, the junction kept 19 bases outside the gene matches. The CDR3 is 19 amino acids. CDR3: CASSFYFRGGLEFSGELFF. The CDR3 DNA reads TGTGCCAGCAGTTTTTATTTTCGGGGGGGACTAGAATTCAGCGGGGAGCTGTTTTTT.

This clonotype came up a few times. The V and J genes are TRBV4-1 and TRBJ2-2, with TRBD2 identical over 7 bases. The germline CDR1 and CDR2 sequences are MGHRA and YSYEKL. V gave up 4 bases and J gave up 4 bases; unmatched junction bases: 9. The CDR3 runs 16 residues. The CDR3 protein is CASSLRGSVATGELFF. CDR3 DNA sequence: TGCGCCAGCAGCCTTCGCGGGAGTGTGGCCACCGGGGAGCTGTTTTTT.

Many counts were recorded for this clonotype. The rearrangement links TRBV3-1 to TRBJ2-7; D could derive from TRBD1 or TRBD2 (6 bases each). Germline V lookup: CDR1 LGHDT, CDR2 YNNKEL (reference sequence). The CDR3 extends over 13 amino acids. Trimming cost V 1 base and J 7 bases, with 11 bases left between them. The CDR3 DNA reads as TGTGCCAGCAGCCAAGGCCGAGGGGGGGAGCAGTACTTC. Amino acids: CASSQGRGGEQYF.

This clonotype occurred a few times. It may be a read error: a sequence one base away is much more abundant. The chain has TRBV20-1 and TRBJ2-7; 9 bases line up with TRBD2. Per the germline V gene, CDR1 is DFQATT and CDR2 is SNEGSKA (reference sequence). V shed 6 bases and J 7 bases; nucleotides not matched to a gene: 10. The CDR3 length is 13 residues. CDR3 sequence: CSAAALAGNEQYF. The CDR3 DNA is TGCAGTGCGGCAGCACTAGCGGGCAATGAGCAGTACTTC.

This rearrangement joins TRBV20-1 to TRBJ1-4; D gene unclear. Germline lookup yields CDR1 DFQATT and CDR2 SNEGSKA (reference sequence). This CDR3 is 13 amino acids long. V was clipped by 1 base and J by 5 bases, with 8 bases between them. CDR3 protein: CSARGRPNEKLFF. As DNA, the CDR3 is TGCAGTGCTAGAGGGCGGCCGAATGAAAAACTGTTTTTT.

This clonotype has only a few counts. Here the CDR3 DNA reads TGTGCCAGCACCTTGGGGCAGCCCCAGCATTTT. Amino acid sequence: CASTLGQPQHF. The chain uses TRBV27 and TRBJ1-5, with D unclear. The ends were cut back, 7 bases at V and 7 bases at J, with 8 bases in the middle. The CDR3 extends over 11 amino acids. Germline CDR1 and CDR2: MNHEY and SMNVEV (reference sequence).

CDR3 residues: CASSPPRGVGTPYGYTF. In DNA form, the CDR3 reads TGTGCCAGCTCACCACCCCGTGGCGTTGGGACACCCTATGGCTACACCTTC. The chain has TRBV18 and TRBJ1-2, with D perhaps TRBD1 (6 bases). Trimming left V 0 bases short and J 4 bases short, with 18 bases between. Germline V gene lookup returns CDR1 KGHSH and CDR2 LQKENI. The CDR3 sequence is 17 residues long.

V usage is TRBV29-1 and J usage is TRBJ2-2, with 7 bases identical to TRBD1. Unmatched junction bases numbered 10, after V lost 7 bases and J lost 2 bases. The CDR3 loop spans 15 amino acids. Germline V gives CDR1 SQVTM, CDR2 ANQGSEA. The CDR3 is CSGKTGTENTGELFF. Written as DNA, the CDR3 is TGCAGCGGCAAAACCGGGACAGAAAACACCGGGGAGCTGTTTTTT.

This clonotype was picked up many times. This chain connects TRBV30 to TRBJ1-2, with no clear D. The CDR3 has 14 residues. V dropped 2 bases and J dropped 4 bases, with 14 bases sitting between them. Germline CDR1 GTSNPN, CDR2 SVGIG (reference sequence). CDR3 amino acids: CAWSNRERIYGYTF. The CDR3 DNA reads TGTGCCTGGAGTAATAGGGAAAGGATCTATGGCTACACCTTC.

There are many counts of this clonotype. The chain has TRBV7-8 and TRBJ2-5; 10 nucleotides line up with TRBD2. The CDR3 has 14 amino acids. Germline loops: CDR1 SGHVS, CDR2 FQNEAQ. The V and J ends lost 4 bases and 4 bases, in that order; junction bases with no gene match: 3. The CDR3 sequence is CASSSVAGGETQYF. CDR3 DNA: TGTGCCAGCAGCTCCGTAGCGGGAGGAGAGACCCAGTACTTC.